Shown below are 22 T cell receptor beta chains from a single sample sequenced in a study of blood T cell repertoires in COVID-19. The data were produced by immunoSEQ multiplex PCR, yet TCRdb's version contains in-frame clones alone and is incomplete. The sample has about 500,000 clones, 85% to 90% seen once; the top ten hold around 7.8%. The sequencing input was peripheral blood. These receptors came from a woman between 50 and 59 years old with COVID-19, enrolled during active disease.

About this clone itself: Germline and junction disagree at one end, which may indicate a read error. The chain uses TRBV7-9 and TRBJ1-5; TRBD1 agrees at 9 bases. Per germline, CDR1 SEHNR and CDR2 FQNEAQ (reference sequence). The CDR3 is 14 amino acids. CDR3 residues: CASSGDREGQPQHF. DNA of the CDR3: TGTGCAAGCAGTGGGGACAGGGAGGGCCAGCCCCAGCATTTT. The whole variable domain, filled in from reference TRBV7-9 and TRBJ1-5, reads DTGVSQNPRHKITKRGQNVTFRCDPISEHNRLYWYRQTLGQGPEFLTYFQNEAQLEKSRLLSDRFSAERPKGSFSTLEIQRTEQGDSAMYLCASSGDREGQPQHFGDGTRLSIL.

The chain joins TRBV30 to TRBJ1-1; D remains unclear. This CDR3 is built from 14 residues. Germline lookup yields CDR1 GTSNPN and CDR2 SVGIG (reference sequence). With 2 bases removed from V and 7 bases from J, the gap between germline ends came to 17 bases. The CDR3 sequence is CAWSSGLSVHEAFF. Here the CDR3 DNA reads TGTGCCTGGAGTTCGGGTCTGTCGGTCCATGAAGCTTTCTTT.

This sequence joins TRBV27 and TRBJ1-2, with D possibly matching TRBD1 (6 bases). The germline V gene encodes CDR1 MNHEY and CDR2 SMNVEV (reference sequence). V lost 4 bases, J lost 0 bases, and 15 bases lay in between. CDR3 size: 16 residues. The CDR3: CASSSNDRTTNYGYTF. The CDR3 DNA reads TGTGCCAGCAGTTCGAACGACAGGACAACTAACTATGGCTACACCTTC.

The chain combines TRBV20-1 with TRBJ1-5; maybe TRBD1 (5 bases). Germline CDR1 is DFQATT and CDR2 is SNEGSKA (reference sequence). Trimming left V 3 bases short and J 11 bases short, with 29 bases between. CDR3 length: 17 residues. The CDR3 protein is CSASPDTPWRAGRAQHF. The CDR3 DNA reads as TGCAGTGCTAGTCCGGACACCCCTTGGAGAGCGGGTCGGGCCCAGCATTTT.

V is TRBV6-5 and J is TRBJ1-2; a weak D match, TRBD1 (6 bases). There are 14 residues in the CDR3. Germline lookup yields CDR1 MNHEY and CDR2 SVGAGI. V was pared by 4 bases and J by 6 bases, with 15 bases between. The CDR3, as DNA: TGTGCCAGCAGTTTACAGGGATCAAGCGATGGCTACACCTTC. Translating gives CASSLQGSSDGYTF.

The chain employs TRBV19 and TRBJ1-5; D is perhaps TRBD1 (6 bases). The CDR3 is 14 residues long. Per the germline V gene, CDR1 is LNHDA and CDR2 is SQIVND (reference sequence). Trimming took off 7 bases at V and 0 bases at J, with 10 bases between the two ends. The CDR3 loop is CASTRGYSNQPQHF. The CDR3 DNA reads as TGTGCCAGTACCAGGGGATATAGCAATCAGCCCCAGCATTTT.

The rearrangement links TRBV15 to TRBJ2-1; 8 bases are shared with TRBD1. Losses at the gene ends were 3 bases for V and 5 bases for J; bases not matched to a gene: 6. Per the germline V gene, CDR1 is LNHNV and CDR2 is YYDKDF (reference sequence). The CDR3 extends over 15 amino acids. CDR3 sequence reads: CATSRTGDLDNEQFF. The CDR3 DNA reads as TGTGCCACCAGCAGGACAGGGGACCTAGACAATGAGCAGTTCTTC. The full variable domain, in which reference TRBV15 and TRBJ2-1 provide the parts outside the CDR3, is DAMVIQNPRYQVTQFGKPVTLSCSQTLNHNVMYWYQQKSSQAPKLLFHYYDKDFNNEADTPDNFQSRRPNTSFCFLDIRSPGLGDTAMYLCATSRTGDLDNEQFFGPGTRLTVL.

The chain employs TRBV19 and TRBJ2-7, with 8 positions matching TRBD1. This CDR3 is 16 amino acids long. The trim removed 4 bases at V and 2 bases at J, leaving 10 bases unmatched. CDR1 is LNHDA and CDR2 is SQIVND in the germline V gene (reference sequence). The CDR3 DNA follows: TGTGCCAGTAGTAACCTCCCAGGGACAGGAACCTACGAGCAGTACTTC. Amino acid sequence: CASSNLPGTGTYEQYF.

The chain combines TRBV3-1 (or the pseudogene TRBV3-2) with TRBJ2-7, with 14 bases lining up with TRBD2. This CDR3 region has 18 residues. The germline gives CDR1 LGHDT, CDR2 YNNKEL (reference sequence). J gave up 3 bases and V 7 bases, and 14 bases lay outside the gene matches. The CDR3: CASTLTSGGAEANYEQYF. The CDR3 coding sequence is TGTGCCAGCACTCTGACTAGCGGGGGGGCCGAAGCTAACTACGAGCAGTACTTC.

The genes are TRBV7-6 and TRBJ2-1, with 13 bases that match TRBD2. Germline values: CDR1 SGHVS, CDR2 FNYEAQ. This CDR3 has 15 residues. V shed 6 bases and J 8 bases; nucleotides not matched to a gene: 7. CDR3 bases: TGTGCCAGCAGTTTAACTAGCGGGGGGGCATATGAGCAGTTCTTC. This encodes CASSLTSGGAYEQFF. Filled out from reference TRBV7-6 and TRBJ2-1, the complete variable domain reads GAGVSQSPRYKVTKRGQDVALRCDPISGHVSLYWYRQALGQGPEFLTYFNYEAQQDKSGLPNDRFSAERPEGSISTLTIQRTEQRDSAMYRCASSLTSGGAYEQFFGPGTRLTVL.

The chain is built from TRBV3-1 (or the pseudogene TRBV3-2) and TRBJ2-7, with D unclear. Per germline, CDR1 LGHDT and CDR2 YNNKEL (reference sequence). V lost 4 bases and J lost 6, with 13 bases in between. CDR3 length: 13 residues. The CDR3 here is CASSPPGRGEQYF. CDR3 bases: TGTGCCAGCAGCCCCCCGGGTAGAGGCGAGCAGTACTTC.

The gene calls are TRBV13 and TRBJ2-7; maybe TRBD2 (5 bases). The CDR3 runs to 12 residues. Looked up from germline, CDR1 is PRHDT and CDR2 is FYEKMQ (reference sequence). Trimming removed 5 bases at V and 5 bases at J, with 10 bases between. CDR3 region: CASSPPSNEQYF. The DNA for the CDR3 is TGTGCCAGCAGCCCCCCTAGCAACGAGCAGTACTTC.

The V and J genes are TRBV27 and TRBJ1-5; 8 bases line up with TRBD1. J lost 2 bases, V lost 5 bases, and 5 bases had no gene match. This CDR3 has 15 amino acids. Germline V lookup: CDR1 MNHEY, CDR2 SMNVEV (reference sequence). The chain's CDR3 is CASSPWTGRNQPQHF. The DNA of the CDR3 is TGTGCCAGCAGTCCATGGACAGGGCGCAATCAGCCCCAGCATTTT.

The chain recombines TRBV5-4 with TRBJ2-5; a possible D gene is TRBD1 (5 bases). The V gene's germline CDR1 is SGHNT and CDR2 YYREEE (reference sequence). V was clipped by 0 bases and J by 5 bases, with 11 bases between them. The CDR3 is 14 residues long. The CDR3 DNA follows: TGTGCCAGCAGCTTGGTAGGGGTCGGGGAGACCCAGTACTTC. This sequence encodes CASSLVGVGETQYF. The complete variable domain, with remaining parts taken from reference TRBV5-4 and TRBJ2-5, reads ETGVTQSPTHLIKTRGQQVTLRCSSQSGHNTVSWYQQALGQGPQFIFQYYREEENGRGNFPPRFSGLQFPNYSSELNVNALELDDSALYLCASSLVGVGETQYFGPGTRLLVL.

The chain has TRBV27 and TRBJ1-1; D is perhaps TRBD1 (5 bases). V gave up 6 bases and J gave up 3 bases, with 11 bases separating them. There are 13 residues in the CDR3. The germline V gene has CDR1 MNHEY and CDR2 SMNVEV (reference sequence). CDR3 in amino acids: CASRGRRDTEAFF. The DNA for the CDR3 is TGTGCCAGCAGGGGGCGGAGGGACACTGAAGCTTTCTTT.

The genes are TRBV5-8 and TRBJ1-1, with D unresolved. Germline CDR1 is SGHTS and CDR2 is YDEGEE. Trimming took 7 bases from V and 8 from J, leaving 18 bases between them. The CDR3 is 13 amino acids. The CDR3 loop is CASVSPGVWEAFF. The CDR3 DNA follows: TGTGCCAGCGTATCTCCTGGAGTCTGGGAAGCTTTCTTT.

V gene TRBV7-9 combines with J gene TRBJ2-5; no clear D. Trimming left V 5 bases short and J 1 base short, with 8 bases between. CDR1 and CDR2 (germline): SEHNR, FQNEAQ (reference sequence). This CDR3 has 13 residues. CDR3 in DNA: TGTGCCAGCAGCCCCGGTATCCAAGAGACCCAGTACTTC. Translating gives CASSPGIQETQYF.

The rearrangement links TRBV11-1 to TRBJ1-1; no clear D. The CDR3 totals 16 residues. Trimming removed 1 base from V and 0 bases from J, with 12 bases in between. CDR1 is SGHAT, CDR2 FQDESV, per germline (reference sequence). CDR3 nucleotides: TGTGCCAGCAGCTTAGTGGGCCAGAGCTTGAACACTGAAGCTTTCTTT. Encoded protein: CASSLVGQSLNTEAFF.

The chain combines TRBV4-1 with TRBJ2-7; 13 bases fit TRBD2. This CDR3 region has 15 residues. Unmatched junction bases numbered 2, after V lost 5 bases and J lost 1 base. Looked up from germline, CDR1 is MGHRA and CDR2 is YSYEKL. The CDR3: CASSGTSGVSYEQYF. As DNA, the CDR3 is TGCGCCAGCAGCGGGACTAGCGGGGTTTCCTACGAGCAGTACTTC.

The chain joins TRBV12-3 or TRBV12-4 to TRBJ2-2; D perhaps matches TRBD2 (5 bases). This CDR3 has 13 residues. V lost 1 base and J lost 8, with 8 bases in between. The CDR3 DNA reads as TGTGCCAGCAGTTTAGGGCAGCGGGGGGAGCTGTTTTTT. This codes for CASSLGQRGELFF.

The CDR3 loop is CASKSEMGTDTQYF. In nucleotides, the CDR3 is TGTGCCAGTAAGTCCGAGATGGGCACAGATACGCAGTATTTT. The V and J genes are TRBV19 and TRBJ2-3; no definite D call. Germline-derived CDR1 and CDR2 are LNHDA and SQIVND (reference sequence). Between the trimmed V and J ends, which lost 7 bases and 1 base, there was a span of 12 bases. CDR3 length: 14 residues.

CDR3 residues: CASSPDRQGITEAFF. The CDR3 region has the DNA TGTGCCAGCTCACCCGATCGTCAGGGGATCACTGAAGCTTTCTTT. The rearrangement uses TRBV18 and TRBJ1-1; D perhaps matches TRBD1 (6 bases). V dropped 3 bases and J dropped 4 bases, with 15 bases sitting between them. The CDR3 contains 15 residues. The germline CDR1 and CDR2 sequences are KGHSH and LQKENI.